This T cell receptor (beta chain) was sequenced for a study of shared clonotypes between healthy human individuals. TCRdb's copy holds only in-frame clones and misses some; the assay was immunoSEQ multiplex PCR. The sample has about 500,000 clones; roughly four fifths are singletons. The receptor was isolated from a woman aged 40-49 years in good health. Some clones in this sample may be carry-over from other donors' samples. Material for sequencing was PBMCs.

Here the CDR3 reads CASCWTGGSSNTEAFF. CDR3 coding DNA: TGTGCCAGCTGTTGGACAGGGGGCTCGTCGAACACTGAAGCTTTCTTT. The rearrangement joins TRBV2 to TRBJ1-1; 11 bases align to TRBD1. This CDR3 spans 16 amino acids. Losses at the gene ends were 8 bases for V and 1 base for J; bases not matched to a gene: 9. The germline V gene has CDR1 SNHLY and CDR2 FYNNEI.